The sequence of this T cell receptor beta chain was determined in a study of cytomegalovirus exposure and HLA in healthy donors. Overall study results and limits: Later analysis found that TCR beta chains associated with HLA were more clonally expanded than other, equally common chains. Analyzed later, most CMV-associated TCR beta chains appeared HLA-restricted. Later analysis identified several of the most significant clusters that appeared linked to common viral pathogens.

The PCR was carried out with 60 Vbeta primers and 13 Jbeta primers. Libraries were prepared by immunoSEQ multiplex PCR; TCRdb keeps only in-frame clonotypes and omits some of them. Of tens of thousands of clones listed, around 79% are singletons. Participants comprised healthy donors of bone marrow. In regard to this clone: Its antigen is not known.

From germline, CDR1 is LNHDA and CDR2 SQIVND (reference sequence). CDR3 length: 14 amino acids. The trim removed 3 bases at V and 6 bases at J, leaving 5 bases unmatched. The rearrangement links TRBV19 to TRBJ2-7; 10 positions agree with TRBD2. Material: PBMCs. This clonotype originated in a man in his forties or fifties in good health and CMV-seronegative. This CDR3 reads CASSILAGGLEQYF. In DNA, the CDR3 is TGTGCCAGTAGTATTTTAGCGGGAGGCCTCGAGCAGTACTTC.